This section outlines one T cell receptor (beta chain) sequence together with its context. As yet, its antigen is unknown. V lost 0 bases and J 5 bases, leaving 15 bases between the germline ends. The CDR3 contains 15 residues. The germline V gene encodes CDR1 SGDLS and CDR2 YYNGEE. Sequenced by immunoSEQ multiplex PCR; TCRdb stores in-frame clones only, minus some. Among about 140,000 clones, approximately 90% were seen once, and the ten largest hold roughly 2.8%. This specimen belongs to a study of T cell responses to AZD1222 COVID-19 vaccine. Findings and caveats of the study: Of spike-specific TCRs, nearly half reportedly target regions left unmutated in variants. The CD4 TCRs associated with vaccination extended across spike and predominated at 160-218 and 743-854. At baseline, just five to seven AZD1222 recipients tested seropositive. Elevations in Spike-specific TCR breadth and depth followed administration of two AZD1222 doses.

The sequencing here drew on peripheral blood, taken on day 0 of AZD1222 vaccination. The rearrangement links TRBV9 to TRBJ2-7; possibly TRBD1 for D (6 bases). The receptor comes from an adult in good health. The CDR3 DNA reads as TGTGCCAGCAGCGTAGGAGAGACAGGTTACGACGAGCAGTACTTC. It yields the protein CASSVGETGYDEQYF.